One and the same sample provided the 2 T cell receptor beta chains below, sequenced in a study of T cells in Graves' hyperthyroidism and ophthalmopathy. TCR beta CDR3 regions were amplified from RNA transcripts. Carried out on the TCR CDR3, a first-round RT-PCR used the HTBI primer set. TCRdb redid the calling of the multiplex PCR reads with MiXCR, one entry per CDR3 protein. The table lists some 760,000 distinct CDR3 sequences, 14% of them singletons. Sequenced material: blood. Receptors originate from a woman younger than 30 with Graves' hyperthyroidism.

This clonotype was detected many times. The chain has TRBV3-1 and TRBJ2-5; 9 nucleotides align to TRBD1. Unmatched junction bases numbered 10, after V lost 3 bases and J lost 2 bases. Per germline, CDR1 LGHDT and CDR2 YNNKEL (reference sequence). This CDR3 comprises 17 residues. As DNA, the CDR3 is TGTGCCAGCAGCCATCTACAGGGGGCGCGGTTACAAGAGACCCAGTACTTC. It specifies CASSHLQGARLQETQYF.

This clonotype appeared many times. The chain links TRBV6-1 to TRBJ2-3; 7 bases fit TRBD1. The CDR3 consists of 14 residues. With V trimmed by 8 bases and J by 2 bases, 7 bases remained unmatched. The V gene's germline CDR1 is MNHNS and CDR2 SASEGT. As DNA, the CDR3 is TGTGCCAGCGGGGGACAGTCTGTCACAGATACGCAGTATTTT. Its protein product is CASGGQSVTDTQYF.